This TCR beta chain came from a study of T cells in Graves' hyperthyroidism and ophthalmopathy. From RNA transcripts, TCR beta CDR3 regions were amplified. When the TCR CDR3 underwent first-round RT-PCR, the HTBI primer set was used. MiXCR, applied by TCRdb to the multiplex PCR reads, yields one record per CDR3 protein. This table has under 400,000 distinct CDR3 sequences, roughly 25% appearing once. Germline V gene data show CDR1 as KGHSH and CDR2 as LQKENI. The ends lost 3 bases at V and 6 bases at J; junction bases unmatched: 6. The CDR3 is made up of 16 amino acids. A note on this clonotype: The antigen remains unidentified.

Study-level findings and limits: Blood samples included most of the expanded thyroid clonotypes exceeding 0.001.

Newly diagnosed hyperthyroidism patients aged 18 to 65 years had disease lasting under 2 months. The source of this sequence is a middle-aged man with Graves' hyperthyroidism. V and J are TRBV18 and TRBJ2-1; 12 bases are a match to TRBD2. The source material was blood. CDR3 sequence (DNA): TGTGCCAGCTCACCGGAGTTGACTAGCGGGAGCAATGAGCAGTTCTTC. It yields the protein CASSPELTSGSNEQFF.